One sample yielded the 23 T cell receptor beta chains listed below, sequenced in a study of CD4 T cells in relation to SARS-CoV-2 and coronaviruses. Their cognate antigens are unknown. TCRdb's table, derived via immunoSEQ multiplex PCR, lists solely in-frame clones and lacks some. The repertoire holds around 41,000 clones, 75% to 90% seen once, with around 1.2% in the top ten. The specimen sequenced was naive CD4+ T cells from PBMCs, cultured in vitro. The subset here: naive CD4+ T cells isolated by negative enrichment. Receptor source: an adult with COVID-19.

The V call is TRBV4-1, the J call TRBJ1-4, with D perhaps TRBD1 (6 bases). V dropped 2 bases and J dropped 11 bases, with 24 bases sitting between them. This CDR3 spans 17 amino acids. The V gene's germline CDR1 is MGHRA and CDR2 YSYEKL. CDR3 in DNA: TGCGCCAGCAGCCAAATGGTTAATGGGGGCCGGGGTGAGAAACTGTTTTTT. This gives the protein CASSQMVNGGRGEKLFF.

The chain is built from TRBV18 and TRBJ2-4; perhaps D is TRBD1 or TRBD2 (6 bases each). Between the trimmed V and J ends, which lost 1 base and 7 bases, there was a span of 11 bases. Germline V lookup: CDR1 KGHSH, CDR2 LQKENI. The CDR3 has 14 amino acids. This CDR3 reads CASSPQRGGNIQYF. The CDR3 DNA reads as TGTGCCAGCTCACCACAAAGAGGGGGGAACATTCAGTACTTC.

V usage is TRBV13 and J usage is TRBJ2-2; possibly TRBD1 or TRBD2 for D (5 bases each). The CDR3 is 17 amino acids. With 8 bases removed from V and 1 base from J, the gap between germline ends came to 20 bases. Germline V lookup: CDR1 PRHDT, CDR2 FYEKMQ (reference sequence). As DNA, the CDR3 is TGTGCCAGCCGGAAGGGGACGTCAGGTCGGAACACCGGGGAGCTGTTTTTT. It codes for CASRKGTSGRNTGELFF.

This chain joins TRBV10-3 and TRBJ2-7; a weak D match, TRBD2 (7 bases). The CDR3 is made up of 12 amino acids. Germline V gene data show CDR1 as ENHRY and CDR2 as SYGVKD. Trimming took off 10 bases at V and 5 bases at J, with 15 bases between the two ends. For the CDR3, the DNA is TGTGCCACGGGACAACTAGCGAACGAGCAGTACTTC. Encoded protein: CATGQLANEQYF.

The V and J genes are TRBV19 and TRBJ2-7, with TRBD2 identical over 12 bases. This CDR3 comprises 21 residues. Germline lookup yields CDR1 LNHDA and CDR2 SQIVND (reference sequence). The J segment lost 0 bases and the V segment lost 1 base, leaving 16 bases of the junction unmatched. The CDR3 DNA is TGTGCCAGTAGTATAGCACAACCGTGGACTAGCGGGAACCGATACTCCTACGAGCAGTACTTC. Translation: CASSIAQPWTSGNRYSYEQYF.

The chain has TRBV6-4 and TRBJ2-2; 7 bases agree with TRBD1. V gave up 3 bases and J gave up 7 bases; unmatched junction bases: 5. The CDR3 consists of 14 residues. CDR1 is MRHNA and CDR2 is SNTAGT in the germline V gene. The CDR3 DNA follows: TGTGCCAGCAGTGATGGGACAGACAGCGGGGAGCTGTTTTTT. This gives the protein CASSDGTDSGELFF.

This rearrangement joins TRBV28 to TRBJ2-1; D may be TRBD2 (5 bases). Germline loops: CDR1 MDHEN, CDR2 SYDVKM. This CDR3 is built from 17 residues. The V end was cut by 6 bases, the J end by 0 bases, with 18 bases between. For the CDR3, the DNA is TGTGCCAGCAGCTCCCCCCCCGAGCGGAGCTCCTACAATGAGCAGTTCTTC. Its protein product is CASSSPPERSSYNEQFF.

The V call is TRBV18, the J call TRBJ1-5, with a tentative D call TRBD1 (6 bases). This CDR3 spans 14 amino acids. The V and J ends lost 4 bases and 0 bases respectively, with 7 bases between them. The germline gives CDR1 KGHSH, CDR2 LQKENI. The CDR3 sequence is CASSQGHSNQPQHF. The CDR3 DNA reads TGTGCCAGCTCACAGGGACATAGCAATCAGCCCCAGCATTTT.

This clone was picked up one time. J is TRBJ2-3 and V is TRBV6-4; 9 nucleotides line up with TRBD2. The CDR3 length is 16 residues. Trimming cost V 0 bases and J 0 bases; bases outside gene matches: 1. Germline CDR1 and CDR2: MRHNA and SNTAGT. The CDR3 nucleotides read TGTGCCAGCAGTGACTCAGCGGGAGGTAGCACAGATACGCAGTATTTT. It encodes CASSDSAGGSTDTQYF.

This clone has only one observation. The gene calls are TRBV5-1 and TRBJ2-7; unclear D gene. Per the germline V gene, CDR1 is SGHRS and CDR2 is YFSETQ. The length of the CDR3 is 13 residues. The V end was cut by 6 bases, the J end by 1 base, with 11 bases between. The CDR3 loop is CASNLGDSYEQYF. Written as DNA, the CDR3 is TGCGCCAGCAATTTAGGAGATTCCTACGAGCAGTACTTC.

This clone has only one observation. The V gene is TRBV29-1, the J gene TRBJ2-3; 7 positions match TRBD1. The CDR3 length is 14 residues. V gave up 7 bases and J gave up 2 bases; unmatched junction bases: 9. Germline CDR1 is SQVTM and CDR2 is ANQGSEA. The CDR3 DNA reads TGCAGCGGCACCCAGGGGGTTGTCACAGATACGCAGTATTTT. Protein: CSGTQGVVTDTQYF.

The chain joins TRBV28 to TRBJ2-2, with D unclear. This CDR3 has 13 residues. The V end was cut by 1 base, the J end by 4 bases, with 4 bases between. Germline CDR1 is MDHEN and CDR2 is SYDVKM. The CDR3 DNA reads TGTGCCAGCAGTTTATACTCCACCGGGGAGCTGTTTTTT. Translating it yields CASSLYSTGELFF.

This chain links TRBV7-2 with TRBJ2-1, with unresolved D. With 1 base removed from V and 7 bases from J, the gap between germline ends came to 17 bases. This CDR3 has 16 residues. The germline V gene has CDR1 SGHTA and CDR2 FQGNSA. The CDR3 here is CASSLVVGIIVNEQFF. In DNA form, the CDR3 reads TGTGCCAGCAGCTTAGTTGTGGGTATCATAGTGAATGAGCAGTTCTTC.

The chain carries TRBV5-1 and TRBJ1-2; D is possibly TRBD1 (6 bases). Germline V lookup: CDR1 SGHRS, CDR2 YFSETQ. V was cut by 1 base and J by 4 bases, with 11 bases left in between. The CDR3 totals 14 residues. The CDR3 region has the DNA TGCGCCAGCAGCTTGCAGGGGAGCCCCTATGGCTACACCTTC. It encodes CASSLQGSPYGYTF.

The V and J genes are TRBV6-1 and TRBJ1-2, with unresolved D. CDR1 is MNHNS, CDR2 SASEGT, per germline. Trimming took 2 bases from V and 1 from J, leaving 8 bases between them. The CDR3 extends over 14 amino acids. Here the CDR3 reads CASSEWAVNYGYTF. CDR3 nucleotides: TGTGCCAGCAGTGAATGGGCAGTTAACTATGGCTACACCTTC.

V gene TRBV18 combines with J gene TRBJ2-7, with TRBD1 matching 9 bases. The germline V gene has CDR1 KGHSH and CDR2 LQKENI. The V and J ends lost 2 bases and 0 bases, in that order; junction bases with no gene match: 5. The CDR3 contains 16 residues. The CDR3 DNA reads TGTGCCAGCTCACCAAGGACAGGGGCCAGCTCCTACGAGCAGTACTTC. It translates to CASSPRTGASSYEQYF.

The chain combines TRBV3-1 (or the pseudogene TRBV3-2) with TRBJ1-3; TRBD1 aligns across 9 bases. With 4 bases clipped from V and 0 bases from J, the junction kept 7 bases outside the gene matches. From germline, CDR1 is LGHDT and CDR2 YNNKEL (reference sequence). The CDR3 runs to 17 residues. CDR3 coding DNA: TGTGCCAGCAGCCCACTACGACAGGGGGTCTCTGGAAACACCATATATTTT. Residues: CASSPLRQGVSGNTIYF.

CDR3: CASSRRTSGKETQYF. CDR3 in DNA: TGCGCCAGCAGCCGACGGACTAGCGGGAAAGAGACCCAGTACTTC. V usage is TRBV4-1 and J usage is TRBJ2-5; 12 bases are a match to TRBD2. The J segment lost 3 bases and the V segment lost 4 bases, leaving 3 bases of the junction unmatched. There are 15 residues in the CDR3. CDR1 and CDR2 (germline): MGHRA, YSYEKL.

V and J are TRBV7-9 and TRBJ2-5; D remains unclear. The V gene's germline CDR1 is SEHNR and CDR2 FQNEAQ (reference sequence). V shed 4 bases and J shed 5 bases, with 8 bases lying between them. The CDR3 is made up of 12 amino acids. Written as DNA, the CDR3 is TGTGCCAGCAGCTGGGGAAAGGAGACCCAGTACTTC. Encoded protein: CASSWGKETQYF. The full variable domain, rest sourced from reference TRBV7-9 and TRBJ2-5, is DTGVSQNPRHKITKRGQNVTFRCDPISEHNRLYWYRQTLGQGPEFLTYFQNEAQLEKSRLLSDRFSAERPKGSFSTLEIQRTEQGDSAMYLCASSWGKETQYFGPGTRLLVL.

The chain recombines TRBV3-1 (or the pseudogene TRBV3-2) with TRBJ1-3, with D hard to call. V gave up 0 bases and J gave up 0 bases, with 3 bases separating them. Germline values: CDR1 LGHDT, CDR2 YNNKEL (reference sequence). The CDR3 length is 14 residues. CDR3 DNA sequence: TGTGCCAGCAGCCAAGATCACTCTGGAAACACCATATATTTT. Its translation: CASSQDHSGNTIYF.

This chain joins TRBV5-4 and TRBJ1-1, with 8 bases identical to TRBD1. V lost 3 bases to trimming and J lost 9 bases; unmatched junction nucleotides: 4. The CDR3 length is 12 residues. Germline values: CDR1 SGHNT, CDR2 YYREEE (reference sequence). The CDR3 DNA reads as TGTGCCAGCAGCTCCCAGGGGGCTCAAGCTTTCTTT. It encodes CASSSQGAQAFF.

Concerning this clone: Mismatch with germline at one junction end may stem from a read error. This chain connects TRBV7-2 to TRBJ2-5; TRBD2 might be the D (5 bases). The CDR3 consists of 13 residues. Germline loops: CDR1 SGHTA, CDR2 FQGNSA. CDR3 sequence: CASSLTIFRGRHF. In DNA, the CDR3 is TGTGCCAGCAGCCTAACGATTTTTCGGGGTAGGCACTTC.

Written as DNA, the CDR3 is TGTGCTAGTGGTTTGACATCCGACAGCTGGACTGAAGCTTTCTTT. Translation gives CASGLTSDSWTEAFF. The chain combines TRBV12-5 with TRBJ1-1, with a weak D call TRBD1 (5 bases). CDR1 is LGHNT and CDR2 is FRNRAP in the germline V gene. With 2 bases removed from V and 5 bases from J, the gap between germline ends came to 15 bases. The CDR3 is made up of 15 amino acids. The whole variable domain, remainder taken from reference TRBV12-5 and TRBJ1-1, is DARVTQTPRHKVTEMGQEVTMRCQPILGHNTVFWYRQTMMQGLELLAYFRNRAPLDDSGMPKDRFSAEMPDATLATLKIQPSEPRDSAVYFCASGLTSDSWTEAFFGQGTRLTVV.